The 32 T cell receptor beta chains presented below share a single source sample, sequenced in a study of immune evolution from preneoplasia to lung adenocarcinoma. Repertoires were generated with immunoSEQ multiplex PCR, while TCRdb's copy carries only in-frame clones and drops some. The sample has under 8,500 clones; 79% are singletons. The sample taken for sequencing was FFPE minimally invasive lung adenocarcinoma tissue. The receptors were sampled from a person between 50 and 69 years old with lung adenocarcinoma.

This chain uses TRBV29-1 with TRBJ2-1; TRBD1 aligns across 8 bases. Trimming at V came to 7 bases and at J to 0 bases, leaving 17 bases not matched to a gene. CDR3 length: 18 residues. The germline CDR1 and CDR2 sequences are SQVTM and ANQGSEA. CDR3: CSAQRTGKGGASYNEQFF. The CDR3 coding sequence is TGCAGCGCTCAACGGACAGGGAAGGGCGGGGCCTCCTACAATGAGCAGTTCTTC.

This chain links TRBV30 with TRBJ2-7; 14 bases align to TRBD2. With 4 bases clipped from V and 3 bases from J, the junction kept 8 bases outside the gene matches. Germline CDR1 and CDR2: GTSNPN and SVGIG (reference sequence). The CDR3 has 16 amino acids. The CDR3 here is CAWMAGTSGSYYEQYF. The DNA of the CDR3 is TGTGCCTGGATGGCCGGGACTAGCGGGAGTTACTACGAGCAGTACTTC.

The chain uses TRBV9 and TRBJ2-7; D is perhaps TRBD1 (6 bases). The CDR3 consists of 15 residues. Germline V gives CDR1 SGDLS, CDR2 YYNGEE. Trimming cost V 4 bases and J 5 bases, with 19 bases left between them. CDR3 sequence reads: CASSPGTPKDDEQYF. CDR3 DNA: TGTGCCAGCAGCCCCGGGACACCCAAGGACGACGAGCAGTACTTC. The full variable domain, with the rest looked up from reference TRBV9 and TRBJ2-7, is DSGVTQTPKHLITATGQRVTLRCSPRSGDLSVYWYQQSLDQGLQFLIQYYNGEERAKGNILERFSAQQFPDLHSELNLSSLELGDSALYFCASSPGTPKDDEQYFGPGTRLTVT.

The chain links TRBV10-3 to TRBJ2-1; no reliable D call. Trimming cost V 3 bases and J 5 bases, with 11 bases left between them. The CDR3 contains 14 residues. The germline gives CDR1 ENHRY, CDR2 SYGVKD. The CDR3 loop is CAISERTGHNEQFF. The CDR3 DNA follows: TGTGCCATCAGTGAAAGGACGGGCCACAATGAGCAGTTCTTC.

V usage is TRBV5-8 and J usage is TRBJ2-1; the match to TRBD1 covers 8 bases. This CDR3 spans 15 amino acids. After removal of 4 bases from V and 8 bases from J, the junction contained 11 bases not matched to a gene. Germline loops: CDR1 SGHTS, CDR2 YDEGEE. CDR3 loop: CASSPGQDFGDEQFF. CDR3 coding DNA: TGTGCCAGCAGCCCGGGACAGGATTTTGGGGATGAGCAGTTCTTC. Full variable domain (remainder filled in from reference TRBV5-8 and TRBJ2-1): EAGVTQSPTHLIKTRGQQATLRCSPISGHTSVYWYQQALGLGLQFLLWYDEGEERNRGNFPPRFSGRQFPNYSSELNVNALELEDSALYLCASSPGQDFGDEQFFGPGTRLTVL.

The chain joins TRBV10-3 to TRBJ1-2, with 8 nucleotides matching TRBD1. Germline V CDR1 and CDR2: ENHRY, SYGVKD. V was clipped by 6 bases and J by 0 bases; unmatched bases: 3. This CDR3 has 14 amino acids. The CDR3 spells CAIRDRGSNYGYTF. DNA of the CDR3: TGTGCCATCAGAGACAGGGGCTCTAACTATGGCTACACCTTC.

The chain employs TRBV4-1 and TRBJ2-6, with 8 bases aligning to TRBD1. V lost 0 bases and J lost 2; bases outside the gene matches: 3. Germline lookup yields CDR1 MGHRA and CDR2 YSYEKL. The CDR3 length is 17 residues. The CDR3 loop reads CASSQEPTGAGANVLTF. The CDR3, as DNA: TGCGCCAGCAGCCAAGAACCGACAGGGGCTGGGGCCAACGTCCTGACTTTC.

The chain has TRBV2 and TRBJ2-4; 15 nucleotides match TRBD2. CDR1 and CDR2 (germline): SNHLY, FYNNEI. The CDR3 covers 13 residues. The V gene end was trimmed by 4 bases and the J gene end by 15 bases; junction bases not matched to a gene: 4. The CDR3 loop is CASSGTSGGAPYF. DNA of the CDR3: TGTGCCAGCAGTGGGACTAGCGGGGGGGCCCCGTACTTC. Supplemented by reference TRBV2 and TRBJ2-4, the full variable domain reads EPEVTQTPSHQVTQMGQEVILRCVPISNHLYFYWYRQILGQKVEFLVSFYNNEISEKSEIFDDQFSVERPDGSNFTLKIRSTKLEDSAMYFCASSGTSGGAPYFGAGTRLSVL.

This chain uses TRBV5-4 with TRBJ2-7; TRBD2 aligns across 14 bases. The trim removed 3 bases at V and 6 bases at J, leaving 8 bases unmatched. CDR1 is SGHNT, CDR2 YYREEE, per germline (reference sequence). This CDR3 contains 16 residues. CDR3 nucleotides: TGTGCCAGCAGCTCCGGGACTAGCGGGAGAAGAAGCGAGCAGTACTTC. Residues: CASSSGTSGRRSEQYF. Full variable domain (missing parts from reference TRBV5-4 and TRBJ2-7): ETGVTQSPTHLIKTRGQQVTLRCSSQSGHNTVSWYQQALGQGPQFIFQYYREEENGRGNFPPRFSGLQFPNYSSELNVNALELDDSALYLCASSSGTSGRRSEQYFGPGTRLTVT.

This chain links TRBV5-6 with TRBJ2-7; D remains ambiguous. V was trimmed by 1 base and J by 0 bases, leaving 8 bases between them. The CDR3 is 14 residues long. Germline CDR1 reads SGHDT; CDR2 reads YYEEEE. Here the CDR3 DNA reads TGTGCCAGCAGCTTGACACCCTTCTCCTACGAGCAGTACTTC. Residues: CASSLTPFSYEQYF.

The chain recombines TRBV14 with TRBJ2-5; 7 bases agree with TRBD2. The DNA end favors TRBJ2-7, so the J call may be wrong. CDR1 and CDR2 from the germline V gene are SGHDN and FVKESK. The CDR3 contains 15 residues. The CDR3 loop is CASSQGGGTPHEQYF. CDR3 coding DNA: TGTGCCAGCAGCCAAGGCGGGGGAACCCCCCACGAGCAGTACTTC.

The J gene is TRBJ2-6, the V gene TRBV4-2; the match to TRBD1 covers 7 bases. Losses at the gene ends were 5 bases for V and 0 bases for J; bases not matched to a gene: 7. This CDR3 has 17 amino acids. The germline gives CDR1 LGHNA, CDR2 YNFKEQ. The CDR3 DNA is TGTGCCAGCAGCGAAACAGGGGTGAGCTCTGGGGCCAACGTCCTGACTTTC. The encoded protein is CASSETGVSSGANVLTF.

In this sample, this clone is medium-sized. The chain combines TRBV2 with TRBJ1-5; no clear D gene. Germline CDR1 and CDR2: SNHLY and FYNNEI. Trimming cost V 1 base and J 7 bases, with 8 bases left between them. This CDR3 is built from 13 residues. The CDR3 bases are TGTGCCAGCAGTGAAGGGGCACAGCAGCCCCAGCATTTT. Its translation is CASSEGAQQPQHF.

V is TRBV4-2 and J is TRBJ2-5; 7 bases line up with TRBD2. CDR3 size: 15 residues. The trim removed 1 base at V and 5 bases at J, leaving 7 bases unmatched. CDR1 LGHNA and CDR2 YNFKEQ come from the germline V gene. The CDR3 region has the DNA TGTGCCAGCAGCCAAGCCAGGGAGGGCGGGGAGACCCAGTACTTC. Its protein is CASSQAREGGETQYF.

V is TRBV5-1 and J is TRBJ2-7, with TRBD1 as a possible D gene (5 bases). V lost 2 bases to trimming and J lost 0 bases, with 9 bases between them. Germline V gene data show CDR1 as SGHRS and CDR2 as YFSETQ. CDR3 size: 14 residues. The CDR3 region has the DNA TGCGCCAGCAGCTTCACGACAGACTCCTACGAGCAGTACTTC. It is translated as CASSFTTDSYEQYF.

V is TRBV7-9 and J is TRBJ2-3; D gene uncertain. The CDR3 loop spans 12 amino acids. Per germline, CDR1 SEHNR and CDR2 FQNEAQ (reference sequence). V was shortened by 2 bases and J by 4 bases, with 4 bases between the two germline ends. CDR3 nucleotides: TGTGCCAGCAGCTTAAGGCCAGATACGCAGTATTTT. It encodes CASSLRPDTQYF.

This chain connects TRBV29-1 to TRBJ2-5; perhaps TRBD2 as D (5 bases). V lost 7 bases to trimming and J lost 2 bases, with 11 bases between them. This CDR3 spans 12 amino acids. CDR1 and CDR2 (germline): SQVTM, ANQGSEA. The CDR3, as DNA: TGCAGCGGAACCCTAGCTCAAGAGACCCAGTACTTC. Translation gives CSGTLAQETQYF.

This clone has a single count. The chain couples TRBV6-4 to TRBJ2-7; D not resolved. Germline CDR1 is MRHNA and CDR2 is SNTAGT. This CDR3 has 16 residues. The ends were cut back, 11 bases at V and 2 bases at J, with 25 bases in the middle. CDR3: CAPVAEDTEGTYEQYF. CDR3 nucleotides: TGTGCCCCCGTGGCAGAAGACACGGAAGGGACCTACGAGCAGTACTTC.

The chain combines TRBV2 with TRBJ2-1, with D possibly TRBD2 on 7 matching bases. Germline assignment: CDR1 SNHLY and CDR2 FYNNEI. Trimming removed 4 bases from V and 12 bases from J, with 13 bases in between. This CDR3 spans 12 amino acids. The CDR3 sequence is CASSVGGRGQFF. The CDR3 coding sequence is TGTGCCAGCAGTGTAGGGGGGAGGGGGCAGTTCTTC.

The chain combines TRBV10-2 with TRBJ2-7; possibly TRBD2 for D (5 bases). The ends were cut back, 5 bases at V and 4 bases at J, with 12 bases in the middle. In germline, CDR1 is WSHSY, CDR2 SAAADI. The CDR3 contains 13 residues. CDR3: CASSSGIGYEQYF. CDR3 DNA: TGCGCCAGCAGTTCCGGGATCGGGTACGAGCAGTACTTC.

The rearrangement links TRBV5-6 to TRBJ2-3, with 7 nucleotides matching TRBD1. The CDR3 is made up of 17 amino acids. Germline trimming cut 2 bases from V and 5 bases from J; bases unmatched to any gene: 14. Germline CDR1 SGHDT, CDR2 YYEEEE. The CDR3 region has the DNA TGTGCCAGCAGCTTTGGGTTAGTGACAGGGTTTTTAGATACGCAGTATTTT. It translates to CASSFGLVTGFLDTQYF.

This chain joins TRBV9 and TRBJ2-6; D is uncertain. This CDR3 region has 15 residues. Germline V lookup: CDR1 SGDLS, CDR2 YYNGEE. V was trimmed by 0 bases and J by 0 bases, leaving 4 bases between them. The CDR3 nucleotides are TGTGCCAGCAGCGTAGTATACTCTGGGGCCAACGTCCTGACTTTC. This translates into CASSVVYSGANVLTF.

The gene calls are TRBV5-4 and TRBJ2-5, with 11 bases lining up with TRBD2. The V segment lost 3 bases and the J segment 2 bases; nucleotides outside the gene matches: 3. The germline gives CDR1 SGHNT, CDR2 YYREEE (reference sequence). This CDR3 has 15 amino acids. CDR3 coding DNA: TGTGCCAGCAGCTCTCCTAGCGGGGGGCAAGAGACCCAGTACTTC. Protein: CASSSPSGGQETQYF.

The chain has TRBV18 and TRBJ2-1, with TRBD2 matching over 14 bases. The CDR3 is 17 amino acids. Germline trimming cut 8 bases from V and 6 bases from J; bases unmatched to any gene: 12. CDR1 is KGHSH and CDR2 is LQKENI in the germline V gene. In DNA, the CDR3 is TGTGCCAGCCCCGGGGGACTAGCGGGGGCAGCCTCCAATGAGCAGTTCTTC. Amino acids: CASPGGLAGAASNEQFF.

V gene TRBV6-5 combines with J gene TRBJ2-5; no definite D call. The J call may be mistaken, given a closer DNA end match to TRBJ2-7. Germline CDR1 is MNHEY and CDR2 is SVGAGI. This CDR3 is built from 15 residues. The CDR3 reads CASSQAGPLWNEQYF. The DNA for the CDR3 is TGTGCCAGCAGCCAGGCCGGGCCATTGTGGAACGAGCAGTACTTC.

The chain has TRBV5-1 and TRBJ1-1, with D hard to call. V was pared by 0 bases and J by 3 bases, with 12 bases between. This CDR3 spans 15 amino acids. Germline CDR1 and CDR2: SGHRS and YFSETQ. CDR3 amino acids: CASSLAGTPDTEAFF. The CDR3 nucleotides are TGCGCCAGCAGCTTGGCCGGCACACCTGACACTGAAGCTTTCTTT.

V and J are TRBV6-1 and TRBJ2-1, with 11 bases identical to TRBD2. This CDR3 spans 14 amino acids. V shed 6 bases and J 8 bases; nucleotides not matched to a gene: 6. The germline V gene encodes CDR1 MNHNS and CDR2 SASEGT. The CDR3, as DNA: TGTGCCAGCAGGGGGACTAGCGGACCTTATGAGCAGTTCTTC. It encodes CASRGTSGPYEQFF.

The rearrangement links TRBV7-9 to TRBJ2-2; tentative D call: TRBD1 (6 bases). V lost 5 bases and J lost 5, with 12 bases in between. This CDR3 region has 14 residues. CDR1 SEHNR and CDR2 FQNEAQ come from the germline V gene (reference sequence). The CDR3 nucleotides read TGTGCCAGCAGCGGTACAGGGCTAACCGGGGAGCTGTTTTTT. This gives the protein CASSGTGLTGELFF. The whole variable domain, remainder taken from reference TRBV7-9 and TRBJ2-2, is DTGVSQNPRHKITKRGQNVTFRCDPISEHNRLYWYRQTLGQGPEFLTYFQNEAQLEKSRLLSDRFSAERPKGSFSTLEIQRTEQGDSAMYLCASSGTGLTGELFFGEGSRLTVL.

The chain employs TRBV5-1 and TRBJ2-3, with TRBD2 matching 15 bases. The CDR3 spans 17 residues. Germline values: CDR1 SGHRS, CDR2 YFSETQ. Trimming removed 1 base from V and 6 bases from J; junction bases left unmatched: 6. The CDR3 bases are TGCGCCAGCAGCTTGAGCCCGGGACTAGCGGGGGGCGATACGCAGTATTTT. Translating it yields CASSLSPGLAGGDTQYF.

The rearrangement uses TRBV9 and TRBJ2-7; D ambiguous. Looked up from germline, CDR1 is SGDLS and CDR2 is YYNGEE. The V gene lost 0 bases and the J gene lost 5 bases, with 15 bases spanning the gap. This CDR3 contains 15 residues. This CDR3 reads CASSVDQVPSDEQYF. CDR3 sequence (DNA): TGTGCCAGCAGCGTAGATCAGGTACCATCAGACGAGCAGTACTTC. Using reference TRBV9 and TRBJ2-7 for the parts outside the CDR3, the full variable domain is DSGVTQTPKHLITATGQRVTLRCSPRSGDLSVYWYQQSLDQGLQFLIQYYNGEERAKGNILERFSAQQFPDLHSELNLSSLELGDSALYFCASSVDQVPSDEQYFGPGTRLTVT.

The rearrangement joins TRBV12-5 to TRBJ2-5; D is ambiguous. Trimming stripped 1 base from V and 4 bases from J, with 4 bases between. CDR1 LGHNT and CDR2 FRNRAP come from the germline V gene. The CDR3 contains 12 residues. CDR3 region: CASGLEGETQYF. The CDR3 bases are TGTGCTAGTGGTTTGGAGGGAGAGACCCAGTACTTC.

CDR3: CASGRTRGIVENTEAFF. CDR3 DNA sequence: TGTGCTAGTGGCCGAACGAGGGGGATTGTAGAGAACACTGAAGCTTTCTTT. This chain links TRBV12-5 with TRBJ1-1; D might be TRBD1 (6 bases). V lost 6 bases, J lost 1 base, and 21 bases lay in between. Per germline, CDR1 LGHNT and CDR2 FRNRAP. This CDR3 region has 17 residues.